What follows describes a single T cell receptor (beta chain). The germline gene is not matched at one end of the junction; a read error may be the cause. Primed by a sample-barcoded 5' primer and a J-beta primer mix, a second PCR proceeded for roughly 6 to 12 cycles. Every single cDNA molecule received a tag from a template-switch adaptor with 12 random nucleotides. Every sample produced at least 2.5 million CDR3-containing paired-end reads. MiXCR, run by TCRdb on the 5' RACE reads, gives a single entry per CDR3 protein. Among around 1,500,000 distinct CDR3 sequences, 28% were seen once, and the ten largest hold 7.7%. The CDR3 contains 13 residues. Germline loops: CDR1 SGDLS, CDR2 YYNGEE. This sample stems from a study of blood T cells in healthy people across ages. Study in general: About one barcoded TCR beta cDNA was captured per two T cells.

Sequencing input: blood. The TCR sequence derives from a woman in her 30s in good health. The chain uses TRBV9 and TRBJ2-3, with D possibly being TRBD2 (6 bases). CDR3 sequence reads: CASNVGEEDTQYF. The CDR3 DNA reads as TGTGCCAGCAACGTAGGGGAGGAGGATACGCAGTATTTT.